This TCR beta chain was identified in a study of graft-versus-host responses after intestinal transplantation. Overall study context: Multivisceral, liver-intestinal, or isolated intestinal transplants were given to recipients.

With respect to this clone: The antigen remains undetermined.

Clones were sequenced by immunoSEQ multiplex PCR, and TCRdb holds only the in-frame ones, with some missing. The repertoire consists of 75,000 to 100,000 clones, with 90% to 95% occurring once and the leading ten covering roughly 0.49%. The specimen was unstimulated CD8+ T cells sorted from spleen or lymph node cells, collected before intestinal transplant. This TCR derives from a human donor who received an intestinal transplant.

Here the CDR3 DNA reads TGCGCCAGCAGCCCGGGACAGGCCATCTACGAGCAGTACTTC. Its protein is CASSPGQAIYEQYF. V gene TRBV5-1 combines with J gene TRBJ2-7; TRBD1 aligns across 8 bases. J lost 3 bases, V lost 4 bases, and 6 bases had no gene match. The length of the CDR3 is 14 residues. The germline CDR1 and CDR2 sequences are SGHRS and YFSETQ.